The 5 T cell receptor beta chains given below trace back to one sample, sequenced in a study of T-cell memory formation after mild COVID-19. MiXCR was run by TCRdb on the 5' RACE reads, yielding one entry per CDR3 protein. Of approximately 100,000 distinct CDR3 sequences listed, approximately 12% are singletons. Sequenced: PBMCs or a T cell subset sorted from them (not recorded which). Every receptor here comes from a man between 18 and 29 years old who had mild COVID-19 (a few samples of this study predate the infection). Cell type and time point are not known.

This clonotype has only a few counts. The V and J genes are TRBV7-9 and TRBJ2-7, with 8 bases lining up with TRBD1. The CDR3 extends over 13 amino acids. J lost 1 base, V lost 7 bases, and 3 bases had no gene match. The V gene's germline CDR1 is SEHNR and CDR2 FQNEAQ (reference sequence). The CDR3 bases are TGTGCCAGCATAGACAGGGGTTCCTACGAGCAGTACTTC. It codes for CASIDRGSYEQYF.

Concerning this clonotype: A much larger clone sits a single nucleotide away, making a read error possible. This chain joins TRBV7-2 and TRBJ2-5; D is unresolved. The CDR3 length is 12 residues. Per germline, CDR1 SGHTA and CDR2 FQGNSA. V lost 3 bases and J 0 bases, leaving 2 bases between the germline ends. The CDR3 spells CASSFDQETQYF. The CDR3 DNA sequence: TGTGCCAGCAGCTTTGACCAAGAGACCCAGTACTTC.

The chain uses TRBV7-8 and TRBJ2-7; maybe TRBD1 (6 bases). Germline V gene data show CDR1 as SGHVS and CDR2 as FQNEAQ. Trimming took 2 bases from V and 3 from J, leaving 17 bases between them. The CDR3 sequence is 16 residues long. CDR3 loop: CASSLSRDISLYEQYV. The DNA for the CDR3 is TGTGCCAGCAGCTTATCAAGGGACATCTCCCTCTACGAGCAGTACGTC.

This clonotype was observed a handful of times. The chain employs TRBV6-1 and TRBJ2-7, with D possibly matching TRBD1 (6 bases). Germline values: CDR1 MNHNS, CDR2 SASEGT. This CDR3 region has 15 residues. The V and J ends lost 3 bases and 3 bases respectively, with 15 bases between them. CDR3 sequence reads: CASSDVPEQGYEQYV. In DNA, the CDR3 is TGTGCCAGCAGTGACGTCCCAGAACAGGGCTACGAGCAGTACGTC.

This clonotype was seen more than once but under ten times. V usage is TRBV24-1 and J usage is TRBJ1-1; D not certain. Germline CDR1 reads KGHDR; CDR2 reads SFDVKD. Trimming shortened V by 3 bases and J by 1 base, and 5 bases separated the two germline ends. CDR3 length: 13 residues. The CDR3 DNA reads TGTGCCACCAGTGATCGACAGAACACTGAAGCTTTCTTT. Its protein product is CATSDRQNTEAFF.